This TCR beta chain was sequenced during a study of cytomegalovirus exposure and HLA in healthy donors. Study summary: Most donors, 80% to 90% of around 400 genotyped, fell in the Caucasian-associated ancestry cluster.

There are 14 residues in the CDR3. Germline V lookup: CDR1 MNHNS, CDR2 SASEGT. V was clipped by 5 bases and J by 4 bases; unmatched bases: 4. Use of 60 Vbeta and 13 Jbeta primers characterized the PCR. Produced via immunoSEQ multiplex PCR; TCRdb's table is partial and in-frame only. The sample lists around 150,000 clones; about 71% were seen once. This clone was seen a handful of times. What it recognizes is unknown. General observations from the study: When a later analysis was performed, an Asian-associated ancestry cluster reportedly had fewer N-insertions than the approximately 700-donor mean. Highly shared sequence variants in one cluster were likely a sequencing artifact.

V gene TRBV6-1 combines with J gene TRBJ2-7, with 11 bases that match TRBD2. The specimen sequenced was PBMCs. The clonotype was recovered from a woman aged 25 to 39 in good health and CMV-seronegative. DNA for the CDR3: TGTGCCAGCAGTTTTAGCGGGGGGGCTTACGAGCAGTACTTC. It yields the protein CASSFSGGAYEQYF.